This TCR beta chain came from a study of CD8+CD57+ T cells in acquired aplastic anemia. Study details: Sorted CD4+ and CD8+ cells yielded DNA averaging around 3 ug.

Notes on this clonotype: The antigen remains undetermined.

Only patients with CD8+CD57+ cell expansion on flow cytometry were chosen for sequencing. Genomic DNA, serving as template, underwent TCR beta VDJ and CDR3 profiling. TCRdb re-called the reads with MiXCR, one entry per CDR3 protein. The sample includes about 150,000 distinct CDR3 sequences, around half of them seen just once. The study's findings and limits: Significance was not reached for CD8+ Simpson's diversity between patients and controls.

V was cut by 12 bases and J by 6 bases, with 26 bases left in between. CDR3 size: 16 residues. Germline CDR1 and CDR2: KGHDR and SFDVKD. The rearrangement links TRBV24-1 to TRBJ2-1; D is possibly TRBD1 or TRBD2 (6 bases each). Specimen: sorted CD4+, CD8+, or CD8+CD57+ T cells (not recorded which) from PBMCs. The sequence came from a human donor with aplastic anemia. The CDR3 DNA sequence: TGTGCCGCCGGTGATGGGGGGACAAGGGGCCGCAATGAGCAGTTCTTC. It codes for CAAGDGGTRGRNEQFF.